This T cell receptor beta chain is from a study of HIV-infected patients and healthy controls. Study-wide findings and caveats: Compared with untreated HIV+ repertoires, healthy controls showed roughly threefold more distinct CDR3s and higher Shannon diversity.

450 to 600 ng RNA was reverse transcribed with alpha and beta constant-region primers. Alpha and beta chain libraries were made separately by chain-specific third strand synthesis with multiplexing indices. One entry per CDR3 protein results from TCRdb running MiXCR on the 5' RACE reads. The sample consists of around 19,000 distinct CDR3 sequences, almost 9% of them appearing once. All unsorted peripheral T cells were captured because whole blood was used without fractionation. RNA came from roughly 2.5 ml of peripheral blood. In its sample, this clonotype was seen a few times. Antigen unknown. The sequence derives from an adult in good health. The sample taken for sequencing was blood.

The DNA of the CDR3 is TGTGCCAGCACTGCTTCTGGAAGGGCCACTGAAGCTTTCTTT. Its translation is CASTASGRATEAFF. V is TRBV12-3 or TRBV12-4 and J is TRBJ1-1; D is unresolved. The germline V and J ends were trimmed by 7 bases and 4 bases, with 16 bases remaining between them. This CDR3 is built from 14 residues.